Listed here are 25 T cell receptor beta chains from one sample, sequenced in a study of shared clonotypes between healthy human individuals. TCRdb keeps only in-frame clones here, not all; method: immunoSEQ multiplex PCR. The repertoire holds about 2.5 million clones, around 93% seen once, with 0.3% to 0.4% in the top ten. The sequencing sample was made of naive CD4+ T cells from PBMCs. Subset noted: CD45RA+ positively selected. These receptor sequences come from a man aged 18 to 29 in good health. Some clones in this sample may be carry-over from other donors' samples.

The sample holds a few counts of this clone. This chain links TRBV6-6 with TRBJ2-2, with a possible D match to TRBD2 (6 bases). CDR3 size: 14 residues. Germline V gives CDR1 MNHNY, CDR2 SVGAGI (reference sequence). Trimming took 7 bases from V and 0 from J, leaving 9 bases between them. The CDR3: CASTERANTGELFF. The CDR3 bases are TGTGCCAGCACCGAGCGGGCGAACACCGGGGAGCTGTTTTTT.

The CDR3 sequence: CASSLGGIGAYEQYF. DNA for the CDR3: TGTGCCAGCAGCTTGGGGGGGATCGGGGCCTACGAGCAGTACTTC. The chain links TRBV5-4 to TRBJ2-7; the D call may be TRBD1 or TRBD2 (5 bases each). This CDR3 contains 15 residues. The V and J ends lost 0 bases and 2 bases respectively, with 12 bases between them. Germline values: CDR1 SGHNT, CDR2 YYREEE (reference sequence).

The J gene is TRBJ1-2, the V gene TRBV19; 7 bases line up with TRBD1. The germline V gene has CDR1 LNHDA and CDR2 SQIVND (reference sequence). The CDR3 extends over 15 amino acids. Germline trimming cut 7 bases from V and 4 bases from J; bases unmatched to any gene: 12. CDR3 region: CASIARGGGVYGYTF. CDR3 DNA: TGTGCCAGTATCGCCCGGGGAGGGGGCGTCTATGGCTACACCTTC.

The rearrangement uses TRBV5-1 and TRBJ2-5, with 7 bases lining up with TRBD2. The CDR3 spans 14 residues. CDR1 is SGHRS, CDR2 YFSETQ, per germline. V shed 3 bases, J shed 4 bases, and the junction held 6 bases outside the gene matches. CDR3 sequence (DNA): TGCGCCAGCAGCTACCCCGCTAGCGGAGAGACCCAGTACTTC. Its protein product is CASSYPASGETQYF.

In the case of this clone: Distinct nucleotide sequences in the sample also encode this CDR3. V gene TRBV28 combines with J gene TRBJ2-1, with TRBD2 as a possible D gene (6 bases). Germline values: CDR1 MDHEN, CDR2 SYDVKM. Deletions cut 5 bases from V and 1 base from J, with 12 bases between. The CDR3 contains 15 residues. The CDR3 region is CASSPAGGSYNEQFF. In nucleotides, the CDR3 is TGTGCCAGCAGTCCCGCCGGAGGGTCCTACAATGAGCAGTTCTTC.

With respect to this clone: The sample contains more than one DNA sequence encoding this CDR3. J is TRBJ1-1 and V is TRBV29-1, with D uncertain. The CDR3 runs to 13 residues. V was trimmed by 2 bases and J by 0 bases, leaving 7 bases between them. Germline lookup yields CDR1 SQVTM and CDR2 ANQGSEA. The CDR3 DNA follows: TGCAGCGTTGAAAGGGTAATGAACACTGAAGCTTTCTTT. Translation: CSVERVMNTEAFF.

The sample holds one count of this clone. The V call is TRBV5-4, the J call TRBJ2-1; 13 bases line up with TRBD2. The germline gives CDR1 SGHNT, CDR2 YYREEE (reference sequence). The length of the CDR3 is 16 residues. V trimming: 4 bases; J trimming: 3 bases; junction bases outside the gene matches: 4. CDR3 loop: CASSPGLAGVYNEQFF. The CDR3 DNA reads as TGTGCCAGCAGCCCAGGACTAGCGGGAGTCTACAATGAGCAGTTCTTC.

This clone was counted once. The CDR3 protein is CASTKRTSGRRVNIQYF. The CDR3 DNA follows: TGTGCCAGCACCAAGAGGACTAGCGGGAGGCGGGTAAACATTCAGTACTTC. V gene TRBV5-6 combines with J gene TRBJ2-4, with TRBD2 identical over 14 bases. The CDR3 sequence is 17 residues long. Germline V gene data show CDR1 as SGHDT and CDR2 as YYEEEE. With V trimmed by 6 bases and J by 6 bases, 11 bases remained unmatched.

The CDR3 DNA is TGTGCCAGCAGACCCCGCCCGGGGACAGTCACAGATACGCAGTATTTT. Amino acid sequence: CASRPRPGTVTDTQYF. This rearrangement joins TRBV27 to TRBJ2-3, with 7 bases lining up with TRBD1. V lost 6 bases to trimming and J lost 2 bases; unmatched junction nucleotides: 11. CDR3 length equals 16 residues. Germline V lookup: CDR1 MNHEY, CDR2 SMNVEV (reference sequence).

This clone was observed once. The chain is built from TRBV11-2 and TRBJ2-7, with 7 bases lining up with TRBD1. This CDR3 is built from 15 residues. The germline V gene has CDR1 SGHAT and CDR2 FQNNGV. V trimming: 3 bases; J trimming: 2 bases; junction bases outside the gene matches: 7. CDR3 in DNA: TGTGCCAGCAGCTTTACCGGGACAGCAGCCTACGAGCAGTACTTC. Encoded protein: CASSFTGTAAYEQYF.

V usage is TRBV5-1 and J usage is TRBJ1-2; D is unclear. CDR1 is SGHRS and CDR2 is YFSETQ in the germline V gene. CDR3 size: 18 residues. V was clipped by 0 bases and J by 6 bases, with 24 bases between them. The CDR3 is CASSLVAFGGPASDGYTF. The CDR3 DNA reads as TGCGCCAGCAGCTTGGTGGCTTTCGGTGGGCCAGCCTCCGATGGCTACACCTTC.

This chain joins TRBV7-2 and TRBJ2-5; either TRBD1 or TRBD2 may supply D (6 bases each). With 2 bases removed from V and 9 bases from J, the gap between germline ends came to 10 bases. The V gene's germline CDR1 is SGHTA and CDR2 FQGNSA. CDR3 length equals 12 residues. CDR3: CASSLRGLAQYF. DNA of the CDR3: TGTGCCAGCAGCTTACGGGGGCTGGCCCAGTACTTC.

This clone was seen once. This sequence joins TRBV6-1 and TRBJ2-1; D call uncertain. Germline CDR1 and CDR2: MNHNS and SASEGT. The CDR3 loop spans 14 amino acids. Trimming stripped 4 bases from V and 8 bases from J, with 15 bases between. As DNA, the CDR3 is TGTGCCAGCAGTGTTCGTCAACCCTCCCATGAGCAGTTCTTC. Its protein product is CASSVRQPSHEQFF.

With regard to this clone: Other DNA variants within this sample encode the same CDR3. The V gene is TRBV7-9, the J gene TRBJ1-6, with D unresolved. Germline CDR1 and CDR2: SEHNR and FQNEAQ (reference sequence). With 0 bases removed from V and 7 bases from J, the gap between germline ends came to 4 bases. There are 13 residues in the CDR3. The CDR3 is CASSLAGNSPLHF. The CDR3 bases are TGTGCCAGCAGCTTAGCAGGGAATTCACCCCTCCACTTT.

The chain uses TRBV7-2 and TRBJ2-1; D unresolved. V dropped 1 base and J dropped 9 bases, with 10 bases sitting between them. The CDR3 loop spans 13 amino acids. Germline-derived CDR1 and CDR2 are SGHTA and FQGNSA. This chain's CDR3 is CASSLEGVGEQFF. CDR3 coding DNA: TGTGCCAGCAGCTTAGAGGGCGTCGGTGAGCAGTTCTTC.

The rearrangement joins TRBV2 to TRBJ2-5; 11 positions match TRBD2. Looked up from germline, CDR1 is SNHLY and CDR2 is FYNNEI. The junction had 2 bases not matched to a gene; V was cut back by 9 bases and J by 2 bases. CDR3 length: 13 amino acids. CDR3 sequence (DNA): TGTGCCAGGACTAGCGGGGTTCAAGAGACCCAGTACTTC. This gives the protein CARTSGVQETQYF.

This clone was recorded only once. V is TRBV5-1 and J is TRBJ2-1; D is uncertain. Trimming cost V 0 bases and J 0 bases, with 10 bases left between them. Germline V gene lookup returns CDR1 SGHRS and CDR2 YFSETQ. The CDR3 loop spans 16 amino acids. The CDR3 DNA follows: TGCGCCAGCAGCTTGGTATGGGAACCCTCCTACAATGAGCAGTTCTTC. It specifies CASSLVWEPSYNEQFF.

Comment on this clone: Other DNA sequences from this sample encode an identical CDR3 as well. J is TRBJ2-1 and V is TRBV7-2; D is unclear. V was cut by 4 bases and J by 4 bases, with 5 bases left in between. CDR1 and CDR2 (germline): SGHTA, FQGNSA. The CDR3 is made up of 12 amino acids. The CDR3 region is CASSSTYNEQFF. DNA of the CDR3: TGTGCCAGCAGCTCTACTTACAATGAGCAGTTCTTC.

Notes on this clone: Within the sample, other DNA sequences also encode this same CDR3. V is TRBV9 and J is TRBJ1-1; no reliable D call. The V end was cut by 1 base, the J end by 0 bases, with 4 bases between. The CDR3 consists of 13 residues. Germline V gene lookup returns CDR1 SGDLS and CDR2 YYNGEE. In DNA form, the CDR3 reads TGTGCCAGCAGCGTAACCGTGAACACTGAAGCTTTCTTT. Translating gives CASSVTVNTEAFF.

On this clone itself: Additional DNA sequences in this sample encode the identical CDR3. The rearrangement links TRBV6-1 to TRBJ2-7; D unclear. The CDR3 is 12 amino acids. V gave up 3 bases and J gave up 2 bases, with 5 bases separating them. Looked up from germline, CDR1 is MNHNS and CDR2 is SASEGT. The CDR3 DNA follows: TGTGCCAGCAGTGACCCCGCCTACGAGCAGTACTTC. Its protein product is CASSDPAYEQYF.

The chain recombines TRBV28 with TRBJ1-3; 9 bases are a match to TRBD1. There are 16 residues in the CDR3. Germline CDR1 reads MDHEN; CDR2 reads SYDVKM. V lost 6 bases, J lost 0 bases, and 6 bases stayed unmatched. The CDR3 loop reads CASSTGQGPSGNTIYF. As DNA, the CDR3 is TGTGCCAGCAGCACGGGACAGGGCCCCTCTGGAAACACCATATATTTT.

The CDR3 DNA reads TGTGCCAGCAGCTTAGCGAGTGGCAGAAGCAATCAGCCCCAGCATTTT. Protein sequence: CASSLASGRSNQPQHF. The genes are TRBV7-2 and TRBJ1-5, with D unclear. CDR1 and CDR2 from the germline V gene are SGHTA and FQGNSA. Trimming took off 0 bases at V and 1 base at J, with 10 bases between the two ends. The CDR3 is 16 residues long. Together with reference TRBV7-2 and TRBJ1-5, the CDR3 gives the full variable domain: GAGVSQSPSNKVTEKGKDVELRCDPISGHTALYWYRQSLGQGLEFLIYFQGNSAPDKSGLPSDRFSAERTGGSVSTLTIQRTQQEDSAVYLCASSLASGRSNQPQHFGDGTRLSIL.

The chain joins TRBV28 to TRBJ2-7, with 11 bases that match TRBD1. Germline CDR1 and CDR2: MDHEN and SYDVKM. Trimming at V came to 3 bases and at J to 2 bases, leaving 9 bases not matched to a gene. The CDR3 contains 17 residues. CDR3 sequence reads: CASSFFNPGQGAYEQYF. Written as DNA, the CDR3 is TGTGCCAGCAGTTTCTTTAATCCGGGACAGGGGGCCTACGAGCAGTACTTC.

This sequence joins TRBV19 and TRBJ2-1; 8 positions agree with TRBD1. Germline-derived CDR1 and CDR2 are LNHDA and SQIVND (reference sequence). The CDR3 loop spans 12 amino acids. J lost 7 bases, V lost 7 bases, and 3 bases had no gene match. In nucleotides, the CDR3 is TGTGCCAGTAATAACAGGGGGAATGAGCAGTTCTTC. Translation gives CASNNRGNEQFF.

The chain recombines TRBV7-2 with TRBJ1-1; D call uncertain. Trimming removed 3 bases at V and 6 bases at J, with 17 bases between. Germline V lookup: CDR1 SGHTA, CDR2 FQGNSA. There are 15 residues in the CDR3. CDR3 bases: TGTGCCAGCAGCTTCAACTCCCCGGCCTACTCTGAAGCTTTCTTT. It translates to CASSFNSPAYSEAFF.